The clone carrying this TCR beta chain was recorded many times. Its target is not known. The CDR3 spans 16 residues. The sample is drawn from a study of CD8 T cells in ankylosing spondylitis. Notes on the study in general: Ankylosing spondylitis blood appeared to be characterized by a TCR beta motif of roughly eight highly homologous variants. As for the disease-linked clones, they showed a CD8+ phenotype and occurred at relatively low frequencies in peripheral blood. Reports of some motif variants in reactive arthritis synovial fluid and blood predate this one.

A quantitative 5'-RACE method, one with molecular barcodes, was used to make TCR beta libraries. From the 5' RACE reads, TCRdb called clonotypes with MiXCR, one entry per CDR3 protein. This table holds around 150,000 distinct CDR3 sequences, approximately 10% found once. The V call is TRBV21-1, the J call TRBJ2-7; the listed D gene, TRBD1, was not tested against the DNA. TRBV21-1 constitutes a pseudogene. The source of this sequence is a male donor with ankylosing spondylitis or in good health (not recorded which). Sequenced sample: blood, either unsorted or a sorted T cell fraction (not recorded which). CDR3 sequence (DNA): TGTGCCAGCAGCACCAGGGGGCGGGACAACGCCTACGAGCAGTACTTC. It encodes CASSTRGRDNAYEQYF.